This T cell receptor (beta chain) was identified in a study of cytomegalovirus exposure and HLA in healthy donors. The overall study: Among around 200 million T cells, an earlier analysis found about 100 million unique TCR beta sequences. Study-wide points: V- and J-gene trimming in TCR beta was tied to a missense DCLRE1C variant by an analysis performed later. High specificity and sensitivity for cytomegalovirus status were reported for the classifier.

For the donor in question, CMV serostatus went unrecorded. Germline V lookup: CDR1 MNHNS, CDR2 SASEGT. Trimming removed 7 bases at V and 1 base at J, with 10 bases between. CDR3 length equals 13 residues. PCR was performed using 60 Vbeta and 13 Jbeta primers. The data were produced by immunoSEQ multiplex PCR, yet TCRdb's version contains in-frame clones alone and is incomplete. Of 250,000 or so clones listed, roughly 84% are singletons. This clone was recorded a few times. Its antigen is unknown. The specimen sequenced was PBMCs. The TCR originated in a human donor in good health. The chain uses TRBV6-1 and TRBJ1-1; unclear D gene. The CDR3 reads CASTRHGNTEAFF. The CDR3 DNA sequence: TGTGCCAGCACCCGACACGGGAACACTGAAGCTTTCTTT.